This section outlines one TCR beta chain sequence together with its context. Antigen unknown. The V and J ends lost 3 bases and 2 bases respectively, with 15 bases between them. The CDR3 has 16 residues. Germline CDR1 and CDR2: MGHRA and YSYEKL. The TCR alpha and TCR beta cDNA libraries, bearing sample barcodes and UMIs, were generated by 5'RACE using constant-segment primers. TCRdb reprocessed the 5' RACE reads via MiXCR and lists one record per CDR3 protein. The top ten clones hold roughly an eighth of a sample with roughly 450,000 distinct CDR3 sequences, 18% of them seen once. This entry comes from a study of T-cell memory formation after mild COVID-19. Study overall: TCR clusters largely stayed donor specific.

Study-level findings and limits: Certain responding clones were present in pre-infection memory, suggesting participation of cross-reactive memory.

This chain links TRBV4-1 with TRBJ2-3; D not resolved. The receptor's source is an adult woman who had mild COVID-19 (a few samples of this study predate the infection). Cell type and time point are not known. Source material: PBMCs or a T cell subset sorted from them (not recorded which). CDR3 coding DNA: TGCGCCAGCAGCCAGGCCGTGAGCGCTTACACAGATACGCAGTATTTT. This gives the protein CASSQAVSAYTDTQYF.